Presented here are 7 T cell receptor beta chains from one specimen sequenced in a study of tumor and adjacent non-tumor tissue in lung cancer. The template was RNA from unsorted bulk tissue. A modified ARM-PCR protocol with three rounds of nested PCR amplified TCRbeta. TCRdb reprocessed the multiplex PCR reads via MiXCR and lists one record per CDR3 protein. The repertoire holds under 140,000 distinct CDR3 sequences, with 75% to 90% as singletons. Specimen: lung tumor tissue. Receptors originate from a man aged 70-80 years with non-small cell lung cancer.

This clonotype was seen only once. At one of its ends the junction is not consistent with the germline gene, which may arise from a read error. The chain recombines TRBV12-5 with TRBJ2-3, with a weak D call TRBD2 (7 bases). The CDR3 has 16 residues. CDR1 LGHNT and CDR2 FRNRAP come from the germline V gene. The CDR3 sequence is CASTSLGGGPGDTHYF. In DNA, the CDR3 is TGTGCTAGTACCTCACTAGGGGGGGGGCCAGGGGATACGCACTATTTT.

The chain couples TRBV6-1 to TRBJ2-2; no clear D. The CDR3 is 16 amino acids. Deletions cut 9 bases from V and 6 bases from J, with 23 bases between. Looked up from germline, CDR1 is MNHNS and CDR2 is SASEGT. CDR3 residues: CARSHSPIWDSGELFF. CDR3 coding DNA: TGTGCCAGGAGTCACTCACCAATCTGGGATTCCGGGGAGCTGTTTTTT.

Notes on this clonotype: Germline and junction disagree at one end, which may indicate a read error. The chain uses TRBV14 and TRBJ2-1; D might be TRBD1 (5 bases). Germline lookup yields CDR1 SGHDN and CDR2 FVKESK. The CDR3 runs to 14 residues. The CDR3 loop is CASSIQGHYNEQIF. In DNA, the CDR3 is TGTGCCAGTAGCATCCAGGGCCATTACAATGAGCAGATCTTC.

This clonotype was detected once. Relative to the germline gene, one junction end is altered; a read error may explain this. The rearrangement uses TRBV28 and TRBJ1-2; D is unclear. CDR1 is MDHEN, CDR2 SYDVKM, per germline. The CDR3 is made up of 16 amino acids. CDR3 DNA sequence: TGTGCCAGCAGCGAAACCGGGTCAGGCTCTCCGGAGGGCTACAACTTC. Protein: CASSETGSGSPEGYNF.

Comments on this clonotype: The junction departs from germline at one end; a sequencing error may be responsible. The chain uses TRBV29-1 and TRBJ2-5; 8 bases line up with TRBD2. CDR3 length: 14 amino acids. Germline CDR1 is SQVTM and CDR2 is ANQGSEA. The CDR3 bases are TGCATCGTTCGTGGACTAGCAGTGGGAGAGACCCAGTACTTC. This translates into CIVRGLAVGETQYF.

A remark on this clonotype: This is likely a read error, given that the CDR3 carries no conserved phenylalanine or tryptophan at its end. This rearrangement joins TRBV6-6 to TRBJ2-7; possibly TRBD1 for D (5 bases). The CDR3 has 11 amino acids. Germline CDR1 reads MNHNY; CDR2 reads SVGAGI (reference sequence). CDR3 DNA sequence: TGTGTCAGCACAGGCTTCCACGAGCAGTACTAC. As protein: CVSTGFHEQYY.

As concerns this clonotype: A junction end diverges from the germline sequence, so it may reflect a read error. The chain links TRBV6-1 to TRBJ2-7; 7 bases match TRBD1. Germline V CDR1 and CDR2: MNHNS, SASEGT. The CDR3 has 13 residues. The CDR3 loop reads CASIRTGMFEQYF. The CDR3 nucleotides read TGTGCCAGCATACGGACAGGTATGTTCGAGCAATACTTC.